The clone carrying this T cell receptor beta chain was found once. What it binds is unknown. TCRdb's copy holds only in-frame clones and misses some; the assay was immunoSEQ multiplex PCR. The profile shows 130,000 to 150,000 clones, just over 90% of them singletons. The data originate from a study of T cell responses to AZD1222 COVID-19 vaccine. Regarding the study as a whole: Across the whole spike, CD4 TCRs peaked at regions 160-218 and 743-854.

Germline CDR1 reads MNHEY; CDR2 reads SVGAGI. Deletions cut 2 bases from V and 0 bases from J, with 10 bases between. This CDR3 is built from 15 residues. The sample here was peripheral blood, taken on day 0 of AZD1222 vaccination. The receptor was derived from an adult in good health. The rearrangement joins TRBV6-5 to TRBJ1-2, with a possible D match to TRBD1 (5 bases). DNA of the CDR3: TGTGCCAGCAGTTACGCTCGGGGGGCTAACTATGGCTACACCTTC. Its translation: CASSYARGANYGYTF.